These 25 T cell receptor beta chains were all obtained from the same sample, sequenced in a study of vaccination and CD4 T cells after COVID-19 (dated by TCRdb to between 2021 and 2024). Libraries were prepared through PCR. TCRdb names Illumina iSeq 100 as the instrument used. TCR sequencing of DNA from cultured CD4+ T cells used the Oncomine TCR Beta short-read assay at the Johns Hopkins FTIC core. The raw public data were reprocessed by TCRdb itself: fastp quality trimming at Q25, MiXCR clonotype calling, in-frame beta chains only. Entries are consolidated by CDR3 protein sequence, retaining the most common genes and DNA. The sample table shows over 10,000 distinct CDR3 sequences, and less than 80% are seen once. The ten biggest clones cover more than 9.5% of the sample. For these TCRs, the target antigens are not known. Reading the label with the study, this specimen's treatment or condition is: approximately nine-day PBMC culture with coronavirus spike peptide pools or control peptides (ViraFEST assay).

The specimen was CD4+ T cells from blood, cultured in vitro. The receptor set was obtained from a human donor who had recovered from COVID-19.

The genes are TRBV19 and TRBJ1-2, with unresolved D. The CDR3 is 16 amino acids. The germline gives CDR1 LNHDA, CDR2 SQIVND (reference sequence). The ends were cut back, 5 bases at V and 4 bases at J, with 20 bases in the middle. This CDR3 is CASSSMGSLQGYGYTF. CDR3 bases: TGTGCCAGTAGTTCAATGGGTTCCCTACAAGGCTATGGCTACACCTTC.

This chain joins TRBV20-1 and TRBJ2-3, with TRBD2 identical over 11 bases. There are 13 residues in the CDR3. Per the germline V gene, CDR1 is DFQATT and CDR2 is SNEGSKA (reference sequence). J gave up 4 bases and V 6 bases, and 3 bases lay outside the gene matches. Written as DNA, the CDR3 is TGCAGTGCAGTAGCGGGAGGGCCAGATACGCAGTATTTT. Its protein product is CSAVAGGPDTQYF.

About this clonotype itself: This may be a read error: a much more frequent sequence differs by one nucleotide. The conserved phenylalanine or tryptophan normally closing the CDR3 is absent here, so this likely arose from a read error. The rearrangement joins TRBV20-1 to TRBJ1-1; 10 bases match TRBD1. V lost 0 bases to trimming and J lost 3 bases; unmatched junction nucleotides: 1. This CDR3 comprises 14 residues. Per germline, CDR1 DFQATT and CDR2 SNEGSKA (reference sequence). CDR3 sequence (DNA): TGCAGTGCTAGAGATGACAGGGGGCACACTGAAGCTTTCTTA. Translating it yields CSARDDRGHTEAFL.

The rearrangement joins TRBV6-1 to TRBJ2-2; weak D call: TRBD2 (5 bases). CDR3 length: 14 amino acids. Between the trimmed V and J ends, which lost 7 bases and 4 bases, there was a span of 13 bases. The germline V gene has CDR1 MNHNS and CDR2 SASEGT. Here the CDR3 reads CASKRAPTTGELFF. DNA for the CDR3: TGTGCCAGCAAGAGGGCCCCCACCACCGGGGAGCTGTTTTTT.

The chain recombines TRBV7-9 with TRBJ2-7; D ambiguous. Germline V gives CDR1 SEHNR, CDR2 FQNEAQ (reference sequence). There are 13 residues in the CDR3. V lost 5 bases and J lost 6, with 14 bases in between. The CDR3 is CASSPESLSEQYF. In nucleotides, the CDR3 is TGTGCCAGCAGCCCGGAGTCCCTGAGCGAGCAGTACTTC.

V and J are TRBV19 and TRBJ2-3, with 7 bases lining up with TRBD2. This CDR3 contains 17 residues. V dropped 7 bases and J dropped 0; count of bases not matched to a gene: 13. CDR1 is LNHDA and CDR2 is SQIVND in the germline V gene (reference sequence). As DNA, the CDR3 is TGTGCCAGTACCAACCATGCTAGCGGAATTAGCACAGATACGCAGTATTTT. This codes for CASTNHASGISTDTQYF.

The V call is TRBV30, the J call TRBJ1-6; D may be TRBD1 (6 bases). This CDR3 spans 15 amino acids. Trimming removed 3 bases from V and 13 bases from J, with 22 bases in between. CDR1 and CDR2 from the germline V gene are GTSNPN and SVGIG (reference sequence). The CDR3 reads CAWSLGRGRVSPLHF. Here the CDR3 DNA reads TGTGCCTGGAGCCTCGGGAGGGGGAGGGTGTCTCCCCTCCACTTT.

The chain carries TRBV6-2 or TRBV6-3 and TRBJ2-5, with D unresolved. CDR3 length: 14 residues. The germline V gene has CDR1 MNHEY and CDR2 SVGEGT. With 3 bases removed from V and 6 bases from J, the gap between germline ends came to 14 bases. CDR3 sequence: CASSYSGVGKTQYF. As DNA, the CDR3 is TGTGCCAGCAGTTATTCCGGTGTAGGGAAGACCCAGTACTTC.

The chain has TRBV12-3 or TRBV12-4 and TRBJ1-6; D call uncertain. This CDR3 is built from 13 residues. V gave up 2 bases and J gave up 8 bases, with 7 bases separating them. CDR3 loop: CASSLNSDSPLHF. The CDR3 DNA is TGTGCCAGCAGTTTAAATTCTGATTCACCCCTCCACTTT.

The CDR3 nucleotides are TGCGCCAGCAGCTTGACCGCCGACAGGAGGGTGTATGGCTACACCTTC. This translates into CASSLTADRRVYGYTF. The J gene is TRBJ1-2, the V gene TRBV5-1; weak D call: TRBD1 (6 bases). Germline V gene data show CDR1 as SGHRS and CDR2 as YFSETQ. Trimming removed 1 base at V and 5 bases at J, with 18 bases between. CDR3 length: 16 amino acids.

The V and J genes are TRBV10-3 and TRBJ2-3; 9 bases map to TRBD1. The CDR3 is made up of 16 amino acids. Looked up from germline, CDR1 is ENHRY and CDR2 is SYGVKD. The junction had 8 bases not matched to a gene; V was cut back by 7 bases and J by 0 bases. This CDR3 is CAIKAGTGLSTDTQYF. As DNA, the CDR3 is TGTGCCATCAAAGCCGGGACAGGGTTAAGCACAGATACGCAGTATTTT.

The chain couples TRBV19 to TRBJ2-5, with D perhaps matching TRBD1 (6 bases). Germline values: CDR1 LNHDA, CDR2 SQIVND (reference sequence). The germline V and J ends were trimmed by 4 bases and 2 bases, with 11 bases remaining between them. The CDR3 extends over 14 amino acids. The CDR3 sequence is CASSRNRGQETQYF. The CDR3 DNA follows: TGTGCCAGTAGTAGGAATAGGGGGCAAGAGACCCAGTACTTC.

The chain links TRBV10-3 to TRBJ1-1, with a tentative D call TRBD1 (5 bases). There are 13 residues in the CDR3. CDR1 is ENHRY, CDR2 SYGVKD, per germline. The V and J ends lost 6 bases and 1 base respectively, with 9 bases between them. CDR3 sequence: CAISRQSNTEAFF. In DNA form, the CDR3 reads TGTGCCATCAGCAGACAGTCGAACACTGAAGCTTTCTTT.

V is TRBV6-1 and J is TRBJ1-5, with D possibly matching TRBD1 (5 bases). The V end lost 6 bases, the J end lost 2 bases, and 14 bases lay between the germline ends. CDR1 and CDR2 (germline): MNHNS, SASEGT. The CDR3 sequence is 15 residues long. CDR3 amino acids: CASSVGGWGNQPQHF. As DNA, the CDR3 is TGTGCCAGCAGCGTCGGGGGATGGGGCAATCAGCCCCAGCATTTT.

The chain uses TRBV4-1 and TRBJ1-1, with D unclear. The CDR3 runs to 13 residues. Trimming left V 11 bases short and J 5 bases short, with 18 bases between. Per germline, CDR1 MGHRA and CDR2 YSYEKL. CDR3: CASLGNKVTEAFF. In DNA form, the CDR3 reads TGCGCCTCATTGGGGAATAAGGTAACTGAAGCTTTCTTT.

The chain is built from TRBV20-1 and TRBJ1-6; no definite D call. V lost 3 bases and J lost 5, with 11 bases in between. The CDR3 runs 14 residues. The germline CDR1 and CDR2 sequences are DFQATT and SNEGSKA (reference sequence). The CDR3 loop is CSARVIKDNSPLHF. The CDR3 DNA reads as TGCAGTGCTAGGGTCATTAAGGATAATTCACCCCTCCACTTT.

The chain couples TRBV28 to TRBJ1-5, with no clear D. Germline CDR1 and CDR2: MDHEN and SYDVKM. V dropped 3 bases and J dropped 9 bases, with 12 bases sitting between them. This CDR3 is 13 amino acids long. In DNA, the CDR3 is TGTGCCAGCAGTTTCACTCGGCGACCGCCCCAGCATTTT. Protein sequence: CASSFTRRPPQHF.

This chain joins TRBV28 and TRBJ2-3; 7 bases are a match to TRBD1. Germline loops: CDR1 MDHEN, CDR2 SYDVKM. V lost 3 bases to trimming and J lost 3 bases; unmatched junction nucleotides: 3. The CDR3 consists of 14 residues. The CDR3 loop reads CASSFRQGTDTQYF. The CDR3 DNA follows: TGTGCCAGCAGTTTCCGACAGGGAACAGATACGCAGTATTTT. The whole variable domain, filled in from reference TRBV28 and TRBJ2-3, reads DVKVTQSSRYLVKRTGEKVFLECVQDMDHENMFWYRQDPGLGLRLIYFSYDVKMKEKGDIPEGYSVSREKKERFSLILESASTNQTSMYLCASSFRQGTDTQYFGPGTRLTVL.

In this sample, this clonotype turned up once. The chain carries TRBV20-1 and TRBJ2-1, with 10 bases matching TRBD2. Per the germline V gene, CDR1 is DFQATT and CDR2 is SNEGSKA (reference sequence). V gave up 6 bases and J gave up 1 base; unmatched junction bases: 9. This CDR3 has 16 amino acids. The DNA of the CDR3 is TGCAGTGCCGAGGGGGCTAGCGGGAGATCCTACAATGAGCAGTTCTTC. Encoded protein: CSAEGASGRSYNEQFF.

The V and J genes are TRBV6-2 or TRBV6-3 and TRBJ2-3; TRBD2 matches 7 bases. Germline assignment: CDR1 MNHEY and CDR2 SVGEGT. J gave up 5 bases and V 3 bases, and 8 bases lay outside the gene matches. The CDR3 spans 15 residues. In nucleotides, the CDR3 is TGTGCCAGCAGTTATGGCGGGAGTTTAGGAGATACGCAGTATTTT. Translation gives CASSYGGSLGDTQYF.

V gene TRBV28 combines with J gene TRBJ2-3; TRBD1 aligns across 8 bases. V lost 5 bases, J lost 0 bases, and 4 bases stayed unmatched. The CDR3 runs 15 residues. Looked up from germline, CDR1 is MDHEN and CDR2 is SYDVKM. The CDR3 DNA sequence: TGTGCCAGCAGTCCCTGGGACAGGAGCACAGATACGCAGTATTTT. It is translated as CASSPWDRSTDTQYF.

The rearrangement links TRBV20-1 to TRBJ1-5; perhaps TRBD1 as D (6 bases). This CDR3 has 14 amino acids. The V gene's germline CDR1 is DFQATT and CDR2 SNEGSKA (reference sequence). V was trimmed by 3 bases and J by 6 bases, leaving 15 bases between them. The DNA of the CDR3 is TGCAGTGCTAGTGAGGGGGGACGGGGTCAGCCCCAGCATTTT. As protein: CSASEGGRGQPQHF.

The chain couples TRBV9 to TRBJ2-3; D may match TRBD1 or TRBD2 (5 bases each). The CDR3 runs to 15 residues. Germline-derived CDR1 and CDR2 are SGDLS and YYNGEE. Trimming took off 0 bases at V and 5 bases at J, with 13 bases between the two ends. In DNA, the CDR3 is TGTGCCAGCAGCGTAGGGCGATATGGGGGAGATACGCAGTATTTT. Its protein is CASSVGRYGGDTQYF.

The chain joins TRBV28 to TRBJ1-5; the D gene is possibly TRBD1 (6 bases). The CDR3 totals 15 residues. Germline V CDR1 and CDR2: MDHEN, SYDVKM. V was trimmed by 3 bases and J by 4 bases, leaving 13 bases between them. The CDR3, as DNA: TGTGCCAGCAGTTTTACCGGGACAAAGAATCAGCCCCAGCATTTT. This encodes CASSFTGTKNQPQHF.

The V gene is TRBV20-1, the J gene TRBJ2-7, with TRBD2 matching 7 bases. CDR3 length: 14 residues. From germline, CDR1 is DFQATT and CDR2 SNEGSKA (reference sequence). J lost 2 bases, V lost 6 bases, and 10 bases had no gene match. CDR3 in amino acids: CSAGREGPAYEQYF. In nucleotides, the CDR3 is TGCAGTGCGGGCAGGGAGGGTCCTGCCTACGAGCAGTACTTC.